This TCR beta chain was profiled in a study of PD-1 blockade in classical Hodgkin lymphoma. General observations from the study: While CD8+ TCR diversity did not rise significantly by C4D1, CD4+ TCR diversity did.

Of note for this clone: Its antigen remains unknown.

Specified time point: cycle 4 day 1 (C4D1), after less than 7 weeks of nivolumab. Relapse after autologous stem cell transplantation occurred in every patient, and brentuximab vedotin exposure varied. Generated by immunoSEQ multiplex PCR, the TCRdb table keeps only in-frame clones and is missing some. The sample consists of about 92,000 clones, approximately 83% of them appearing once. The CDR3 is made up of 17 amino acids. CDR1 SGHRS and CDR2 YFSETQ come from the germline V gene. V was clipped by 4 bases and J by 2 bases; unmatched bases: 9. Sequences were derived from peripheral blood mononuclear cells (PBMCs), sampled before the fourth cycle of nivolumab. The clonotype originates from a human donor with classical Hodgkin lymphoma. The chain couples TRBV5-1 to TRBJ1-1, with TRBD1 matching over 12 bases. CDR3 loop: CASSAKPGTGGNTEAFF. In DNA form, the CDR3 reads TGCGCCAGCAGCGCAAAACCCGGGACAGGGGGCAACACTGAAGCTTTCTTT. The variable domain in full, completed from reference TRBV5-1 and TRBJ1-1, reads KAGVTQTPRYLIKTRGQQVTLSCSPISGHRSVSWYQQTPGQGLQFLFEYFSETQRNKGNFPGRFSGRQFSNSRSEMNVSTLELGDSALYLCASSAKPGTGGNTEAFFGQGTRLTVV.